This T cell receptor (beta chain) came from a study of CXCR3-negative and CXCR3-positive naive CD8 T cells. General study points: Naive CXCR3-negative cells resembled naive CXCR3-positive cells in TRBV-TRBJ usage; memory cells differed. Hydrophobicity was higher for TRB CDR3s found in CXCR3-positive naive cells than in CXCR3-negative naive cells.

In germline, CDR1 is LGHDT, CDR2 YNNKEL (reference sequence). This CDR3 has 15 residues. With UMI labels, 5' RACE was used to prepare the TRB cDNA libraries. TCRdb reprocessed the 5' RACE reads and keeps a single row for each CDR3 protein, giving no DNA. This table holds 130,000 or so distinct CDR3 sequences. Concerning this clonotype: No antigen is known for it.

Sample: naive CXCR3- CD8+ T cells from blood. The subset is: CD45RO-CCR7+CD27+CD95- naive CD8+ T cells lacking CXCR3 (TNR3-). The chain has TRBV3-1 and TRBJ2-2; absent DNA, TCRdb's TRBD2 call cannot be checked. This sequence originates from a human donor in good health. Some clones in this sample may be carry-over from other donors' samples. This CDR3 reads CASSPDSPNTGELFF.